This TCR beta chain is from a study of beta chain features in type 1 diabetes. Study-wide results and limits: In these data, an HLA type influence on TCRB rearrangement remained unresolved. With patients and controls alike, PCR might favor shorter templates to an equal degree.

Points on this clone: The antigen remains undetermined. Other DNA variants within this sample encode the same CDR3.

Expressed TCRB transcripts were sequenced after all isolated RNA was converted to cDNA. On average, stem cell-like memory T cell samples had about a million reads. Sequencing used immunoSEQ multiplex PCR; TCRdb keeps in-frame clones, though not all of them. The data contain around 15,000 clones, 55% of them seen just once; the ten biggest clones take up less than 0.5%. With V trimmed by 3 bases and J by 5 bases, 7 bases remained unmatched. The germline CDR1 and CDR2 sequences are SGHTA and FQGNSA. The CDR3 is made up of 17 amino acids. This receptor was taken from a woman between 18 and 29 years old in good health. The V gene is TRBV7-2, the J gene TRBJ2-1; TRBD2 aligns across 13 bases. Specimen: stem cell memory CD4+ T cells from blood. CDR3 in amino acids: CASSFHRLAGGNNEQFF. The CDR3 DNA reads TGTGCCAGCAGCTTTCATCGACTAGCGGGAGGTAACAATGAGCAGTTCTTC.